Listed below are T cell receptor beta chains from one sample, sequenced in a study of Ad26.COV2.S vaccination and SARS-CoV-2 variants. Assay used: immunoSEQ multiplex PCR; TCRdb lists only in-frame clones, some missing. Counted here are about 680,000 clones, 89% occurring once; the ten biggest clones make up 1.5%. The sequencing used peripheral blood, collected in a trial of Ad26.COV2.S vaccine versus placebo. The receptors stem from a person between 18 and 60 years old who received the Ad26.COV2.S COVID-19 vaccine or a placebo. Each CDR3 is given without its conserved first and last residue. A clone size is listed for some rows: how often the clone was seen (once, few, many), or a class if it is expanded.

J: TRBJ1-4; V: TRBV4-2; size: NA; CDR3: ASSQDPFEKLF
J: TRBJ1-2; V: TRBV19; size: NA; CDR3: ASTPGGQGGYYGYT
J: TRBJ2-1; V: TRBV3-1/TRBV3-2; size: NA; CDR3: ASSQDSDSNNEQF
J: TRBJ2-7; V: TRBV5-1; size: NA; CDR3: ASSPGTGNGEQY
J: TRBJ2-1; V: TRBV29-1; size: NA; CDR3: SVEGVGLGYNEQF
J: TRBJ2-7; V: TRBV6-1; size: NA; CDR3: ASSYRSYEQY
J: TRBJ2-7; V: TRBV9; size: NA; CDR3: ASSAGQSFHEQY
J: TRBJ1-1; V: TRBV6-6; size: NA; CDR3: ASRWDTEAAF
J: TRBJ1-3; V: TRBV10-1; size: NA; CDR3: ASSGGNTIY
J: TRBJ2-1; V: TRBV7-3; size: NA; CDR3: ASSLSPNNEQF
J: TRBJ2-1; V: TRBV6-6; size: NA; CDR3: ASSLALNEQF
J: TRBJ2-2; V: TRBV5-1; size: NA; CDR3: ASSVAGGSNTGELF
J: TRBJ1-2; V: TRBV3-1/TRBV3-2; size: NA; CDR3: ASSPGTAYGYT
J: TRBJ1-5; V: TRBV10-3; size: NA; CDR3: AISESLAGGGYSNQPQH
J: TRBJ1-2; V: TRBV30; size: NA; CDR3: AWTRGGGYT
J: TRBJ2-7; V: TRBV6-5; size: NA; CDR3: ASRKRGLTYEQY
J: TRBJ1-1; V: TRBV19; size: NA; CDR3: ASSIPRDRARGTEAF
J: TRBJ2-2; V: TRBV10-2; size: NA; CDR3: ASSYLPSGVNTGELF
J: TRBJ2-7; V: TRBV24-1; size: NA; CDR3: ATSESGTSGSSLVSIEQY
J: TRBJ2-7; V: TRBV19; size: few; CDR3: ASSRGRAGDHEQY
J: TRBJ2-2; V: TRBV7-8; size: NA; CDR3: ASSFSTGELF
J: TRBJ2-5; V: TRBV6-1; size: NA; CDR3: ASSEVLAGRRETQY
J: TRBJ1-6; V: TRBV7-2; size: NA; CDR3: ASSLVRGSGSPLH
J: TRBJ2-3; V: TRBV10-1; size: NA; CDR3: ASSDGGGSTDTQY
J: TRBJ2-2; V: TRBV27; size: NA; CDR3: ASKLAGPGELF
J: TRBJ1-2; V: TRBV18; size: NA; CDR3: ASSWDRANYGYT
J: TRBJ1-2; V: TRBV18; size: once; CDR3: ASSPPNSRTGMLGYT
J: TRBJ2-2; V: TRBV10-3; size: NA; CDR3: AISPTSGSNTGELF
J: TRBJ2-7; V: TRBV15; size: NA; CDR3: ATRRAGTSGSHEQY
J: TRBJ1-2; V: TRBV30; size: NA; CDR3: AWTQGYGYT
J: TRBJ2-2; V: TRBV19; size: NA; CDR3: ASFGRAPGGELF
J: TRBJ2-1; V: TRBV5-1; size: NA; CDR3: ASSIGQGAGDEQF
J: TRBJ1-6; V: TRBV6-5; size: NA; CDR3: ASSYDRAYNSPLH
J: TRBJ1-1; V: TRBV18; size: few; CDR3: ASSPEQEYMAF
J: TRBJ2-1; V: TRBV9; size: NA; CDR3: ASSERLAGGRDEQF
J: TRBJ1-2; V: TRBV29-1; size: NA; CDR3: SAGDPGNYGYT
J: TRBJ2-7; V: TRBV19; size: NA; CDR3: ASSIESRSYEQY
J: TRBJ2-2; V: TRBV3-1/TRBV3-2; size: NA; CDR3: ASSPHLAGVGGELF
J: TRBJ1-5; V: TRBV18; size: NA; CDR3: ASSPGGQNQPQH
J: TRBJ2-3; V: TRBV6-5; size: NA; CDR3: AGARGPSTDTQY
J: TRBJ2-1; V: TRBV2; size: NA; CDR3: ASKLADYNEQF
J: TRBJ2-4; V: TRBV2; size: NA; CDR3: ASSDQLRAKNIQY
J: TRBJ2-5; V: TRBV7-2; size: NA; CDR3: ASSLAGLRQETQY
J: TRBJ2-5; V: TRBV13; size: NA; CDR3: ASSLGTGSAETQY
J: TRBJ1-1; V: TRBV5-4; size: NA; CDR3: ASSYRDALEAF
J: TRBJ2-6; V: TRBV15; size: NA; CDR3: ATSSSGANVLT
J: TRBJ1-4; V: TRBV14; size: NA; CDR3: ASSQVGVGGEKLF
J: TRBJ2-6; V: TRBV4-3; size: NA; CDR3: ASSQDTGSGANVLT
J: TRBJ2-5; V: TRBV19; size: NA; CDR3: ASSIPGIQETQY
J: TRBJ1-5; V: TRBV29-1; size: NA; CDR3: SVGRTEPHQPQH
J: TRBJ2-2; V: TRBV5-1; size: NA; CDR3: ASSGESPGTGELF
J: TRBJ1-1; V: TRBV10-1; size: NA; CDR3: ASINRSWSGEAF
J: TRBJ2-7; V: TRBV2; size: NA; CDR3: ASSDGGHLSYEQY
J: TRBJ2-3; V: TRBV19; size: NA; CDR3: ASSIAGGPDTQY